The T cell receptor (beta chain) under discussion was sequenced for a study of blood T cell repertoires in COVID-19. In the original processing: Estimates of nucleated cell counts were drawn from the amplification of reference gene primers. The method was immunoSEQ multiplex PCR; TCRdb's version includes in-frame clones alone and lacks a portion of them. Clonal size and the V and J genes are those of that table, whereas D and trimming came from the DNA. This table holds a few hundred thousand clones, around 87% found once. Unmatched junction bases numbered 10, after V lost 5 bases and J lost 1 base. The CDR3 is 19 amino acids. From germline, CDR1 is SGHVS and CDR2 FQNEAQ.

The rearrangement links TRBV7-8 to TRBJ2-2; 13 bases agree with TRBD2. Sequences were obtained from peripheral blood. This receptor was identified in a man aged 55 to 69 with acute or convalescent COVID-19. CDR3 sequence (DNA): TGTGCCAGCAGCCCCAGAAACGGACTAGCGGGGGTGAACACCGGGGAGCTGTTTTTT. Protein sequence: CASSPRNGLAGVNTGELFF.